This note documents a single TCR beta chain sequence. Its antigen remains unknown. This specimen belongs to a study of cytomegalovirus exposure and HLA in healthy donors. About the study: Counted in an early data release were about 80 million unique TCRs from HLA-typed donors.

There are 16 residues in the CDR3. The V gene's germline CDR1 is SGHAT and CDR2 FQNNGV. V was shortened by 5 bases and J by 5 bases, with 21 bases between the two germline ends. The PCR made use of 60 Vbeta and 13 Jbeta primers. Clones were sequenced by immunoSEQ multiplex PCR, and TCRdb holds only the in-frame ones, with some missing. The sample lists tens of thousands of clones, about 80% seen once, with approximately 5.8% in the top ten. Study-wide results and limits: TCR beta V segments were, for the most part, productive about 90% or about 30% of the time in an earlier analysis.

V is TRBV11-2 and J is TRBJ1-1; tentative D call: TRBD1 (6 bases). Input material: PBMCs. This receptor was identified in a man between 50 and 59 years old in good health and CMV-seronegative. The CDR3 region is CASSLRPVGAGTEAFF. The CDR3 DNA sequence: TGTGCCAGCAGCCTTAGGCCCGTGGGGGCTGGGACTGAAGCTTTCTTT.